What follows describes a single T cell receptor beta chain. In its sample, this clone was seen a few times. The specificity of this receptor is unknown. Within one base of it there is no much larger clone, and no base qualities were kept. This entry is derived from a study of shared clonotypes between healthy human individuals (dated by TCRdb to 2018 to 2021). In terms of the full investigation: Three men and a couple of women, aged 18 to 49 years, made up the cohort. For each donor, three plates each were used for CD4 naive and CD4 memory, two plates were used for CD8 naive, and one plate was used for CD8 memory. Leukapheresis yielded between about 0.9 and 9.5 billion PBMCs per donor. To estimate repertoire size and how much clonotypes are shared between individuals, the study performed deep sequencing of blood TCR repertoires from a handful of healthy adults. Different laboratories and diverse techniques were used to prepare libraries and sequence TCR repertoires, to increase sequencing depth and limit assay-specific biases.

Using the deep immunoSEQ assay, TCR CDR3 regions were amplified from genomic DNA by multiplex PCR. Extracted genomic DNA from each cell subset was distributed evenly across all wells of several immunoSEQ 96-well plates, and each plate was treated as a replicate. For sorted subsets, roughly 200 ng of genomic DNA, equivalent to around 29,000 T cell genomes, went into each replicate PCR. Purified libraries were measured with a Qubit 3.0 fluorometer, size-checked on a Bioanalyzer 2100, and measured again with the KAPA Library Quantification kit. Each immunoSEQ 96-well plate was sequenced on its own single-read 150-cycle Illumina NextSeq 550 flow cell. On the study's bioinformatics: The immunoSEQ output contained only junctional sequences without quality scores, so filtering could not match that applied to full-length reads. To assign V/J genes and CDR3, sequences were annotated using PyIR, a Python wrapper for IgBLAST v1.9, with IMGT germline references. Reads with weak V/J assignments (E-value above 1e-6), missing CDR3, stop codons, out-of-frame junctions, or ambiguous translated residues were removed. V3J clonotypes were defined by identical inferred V gene, J gene, and CDR3 amino acid sequence. The percentage overlap between two repertoires was calculated by dividing the number of shared unique clonotypes by the size of the smaller repertoire. Richness of each repertoire was evaluated using RTK rarefaction, the Chao1 estimator, and Recon v2.1 estimates of unobserved clonotypes. For all TCRbeta clonotypes obtained by the gDNA method from a few donors, generation probabilities were computed with OLGA. TCRdb limited this immuneACCESS table to in-frame rearrangements with V and J called. A share of clones is missing; checked studies link under half to unresolved V genes, and the rest is unexplained. V and J calls and clone size come straight from that table; D and trimming were deduced from the DNA. For this sample there are approximately 620,000 clones; 97% appear just once. Approximately 0.057% of the sample goes to the ten largest clones.

Study-level results and caveats: Pairwise subsampling led to the expectation that sequencing depth would affect the degree of clonotype sharing among donors. Naive subsets generally had larger estimated clonotype richness than memory subsets did. Sampling was limited to blood, and TCR repertoires in tissue likely differ from TCR repertoires in blood. Because the study included a small number of donors, the genetic and exposure-history diversity represented was limited. Rarefaction of sorted-subset datasets indicated incomplete sequencing despite the large sequencing depth. Across a handful of donors, around 5% of naive CD4, more than 3% of naive CD8, approximately 2.5% of memory CD4, and approximately 0.42% of memory CD8 clonotypes were shared. Compared with non-shared clonotypes, clonotypes shared by all four sorted-subset donors had higher generation probabilities.

Healthy HIV-negative adults with no recently reported acute infections or vaccinations were included as donors. All donors were Caucasian adults living in Nashville, Tennessee, USA. CD4+ T cells were enriched by magnetic negative selection; naive cells were then positively selected on CD45RA, and the negative fraction formed the memory subset. Blood was collected by leukapheresis, and PBMCs were isolated by Ficoll-Histopaque density gradient centrifugation and then cryopreserved in liquid nitrogen vapor phase. Analytical flow cytometry was used to check the purity and quantity of each magnetically sorted T cell population. Genomic DNA was isolated from every sorted fraction and measured by UV absorbance on a Nanodrop 2000c. Reading the germline V gene (reference sequence) gives CDR1 MNHNY and CDR2 SVGAGI. V is reduced by 0 bases and J by 10 bases, leaving a spacing of 12 bases between them. The CDR3 numbers 13 residues from cysteine through phenylalanine. The read is trimmed to its CDR3 DNA, 39 bases read in frame from base 1.

Sequencing was carried out using naive CD4+ T cells sorted from blood. Read against the paper, the sample's cell subset or site label means: CD45RA+ positively selected. The TCR comes from a woman aged 25-40 years in good health. The receptor chain draws on TRBV6-6 and TRBJ1-1; TRBD1 could be the D gene, as 5 bases match. The CDR3 has the sequence CASSYSGDGVAFF. The DNA sequence follows: TGTGCCAGCAGTTACTCAGGGGACGGCGTAGCTTTCTTT.